The subject of this entry is one T cell receptor beta chain. Its antigen is unidentified. Original processing methods: ImmunoSEQ gave junction-only sequences without quality scores, so filtering differed. TCRdb keeps only in-frame clones here, not all; method: immunoSEQ multiplex PCR. That table furnishes V, J and clone size, whereas the DNA furnished D and trimming. The table lists 650,000 to 700,000 clones, roughly 91% of them singletons. The sample belongs to a study of shared clonotypes between healthy human individuals. Study-wide results and limits: Clonotype sharing among donors was expected to depend on sequencing depth.

Germline CDR1 PRHDT, CDR2 FYEKMQ (reference sequence). V gave up 4 bases and J gave up 2 bases, with 17 bases separating them. The CDR3 has 17 amino acids. The sample consisted of memory CD8+ T cells from PBMCs. Stated subset: CD45RO+ cells pooled with CCR7-negative TemRA cells. The TCR originated in a man between 18 and 35 years old in good health. Some clones in this sample may be carry-over from other donors' samples. The chain couples TRBV13 to TRBJ2-2, with D perhaps given as TRBD1 or TRBD2 (5 bases each). The CDR3 here is CASSSRPGTLNTGELFF. The CDR3 DNA follows: TGTGCCAGCAGCTCAAGACCGGGGACCTTAAACACCGGGGAGCTGTTTTTT.